This record concerns one T cell receptor (beta chain) sequence. Its antigen is still unknown. The CDR3 sequence is 16 residues long. The V gene end was trimmed by 3 bases and the J gene end by 5 bases; junction bases not matched to a gene: 11. Germline CDR1 GTSNPN, CDR2 SVGIG (reference sequence). The data originate from a study of lymphopenia after photon versus proton radiotherapy. Study conclusions and caveats: Only patients who died were analyzed for survival; proton advantage is unproven. In patients who died, overall survival fell as post-nadir TCR diversity dropped more. After lymphocyte nadir, photon-treated repertoires showed oligoclonal expansion, especially CD8+ Temra.

The method was immunoSEQ multiplex PCR; TCRdb's version includes in-frame clones alone and lacks a portion of them. The sample yields tens of thousands of clones, approximately 82% seen once. This rearrangement joins TRBV30 to TRBJ2-2; 8 bases are a match to TRBD1. This receptor was taken from a man aged 50-59 years with gastric cancer. Sequenced here: peripheral blood, sampled from a patient treated with photon-based radiotherapy. DNA for the CDR3: TGTGCCTGGAGGGGACAGGACAGATTAGAGACCGGGGAGCTGTTTTTT. This encodes CAWRGQDRLETGELFF.